Listed below are T cell receptor beta chains from one sample, sequenced in a study of spatial heterogeneity in lung cancer. TCRdb passed the 5' RACE reads through MiXCR, listing each CDR3 protein once. This repertoire shows under 45,000 distinct CDR3 sequences, over 6.5% found once; its top ten account for about 9.4%. Source: PBMCs, taken at follow-up. These receptors came from a male donor with early-stage non-small cell lung cancer. CDR3s include the opening cysteine and the closing phenylalanine or tryptophan. Each record gives: V gene, clone size, J gene, D gene, CDR3 DNA, CDR3 protein. D genes are given only for firm matches. Not all rows give a size; the values are once, few, many and, for expanded clones, a class.

TRBV7-9	many	TRBJ2-7	NA	TGTGCCAGCAGCCCTGACAACTCCTACGAGCAGTACTTC	CASSPDNSYEQYF
TRBV7-7	many	TRBJ2-1	TRBD1	TGTGCTAGCAGCTTAGGGACAGGGGCCCACAATGAGCAGTTCTTC	CASSLGTGAHNEQFF
TRBV5-1	many	TRBJ1-1	NA	TGCGCCAGCAGCTTAGCTATGACAGGAAGGAACACTGAAGCTTTCTTT	CASSLAMTGRNTEAFF
TRBV9	many	TRBJ2-6	TRBD1	TGTGCCAGCAGCGTCGGAACCAGGGGGCTATCCCCTGGGGCCAACGTCCTGACTTTC	CASSVGTRGLSPGANVLTF
TRBV6-6	many	TRBJ1-6	TRBD1	TGTGCCAGCAGTTTTGGACAGGGAGGTTCACCCCTCCACTTT	CASSFGQGGSPLHF
TRBV5-1	many	TRBJ2-7	NA	TGCGCCAGCAGCTTGACGGCAGGGGAATACGAGCAGTACTTC	CASSLTAGEYEQYF
TRBV3-1	many	TRBJ1-1	NA	TGTGCCAGCAGCCCGGACAGTATGATGAACACTGAAGCTTTCTTT	CASSPDSMMNTEAFF
TRBV29-1	many	TRBJ1-1	NA	TGCAGCGTTGAGGTGAACACTGAAGCTTTCTTT	CSVEVNTEAFF
TRBV29-1	many	TRBJ1-2	TRBD1	TGCAGCGTGGGACAGGGGGATGGCTACACCTTC	CSVGQGDGYTF
TRBV29-1	few	TRBJ2-5	TRBD2	TGCAGCGTTGAAGGGCTAGCGGGGGGGCCAGAGACCCAGTACTTC	CSVEGLAGGPETQYF
TRBV30	few	TRBJ1-4	TRBD1	TGTGCCTGGAGGGGACAGGGGAATGAAAAACTGTTTTTT	CAWRGQGNEKLFF
TRBV7-9	many	TRBJ2-1	NA	TGTGCCAGCAGACTCTACAATGAGCAGTTCTTC	CASRLYNEQFF
TRBV10-3	many	TRBJ1-1	TRBD1	TGTGCCATCAGTGAGTCGACTGGGACAGGTTCAGCTGAAGCTTTCTTT	CAISESTGTGSAEAFF
TRBV12-3/TRBV12-4	many	TRBJ2-1	NA	TGTGCCAGCAGTTTGGTAGGGGGAAACAATGAGCAGTTCTTC	CASSLVGGNNEQFF
TRBV20-1	NA	TRBJ2-1	NA	TGCAGGGCCCGGTTGGAGAATGAGCAGTTCTTC	CRARLENEQFF
TRBV9	few	TRBJ2-2	NA	TGTCCACAGCAAGGGACCCTAGCAGATCGGACCGGGGAGCTGTTTTTT	CPQQGTLADRTGELFF
TRBV7-9	few	TRBJ1-1	NA	TGTGCCAGCAGCTACCCCCCGCGGACTGAAGCTTTCTTT	CASSYPPRTEAFF
TRBV5-1	NA	TRBJ2-1	NA	TGCGCCAGCAGTTTCGGGGGCGGAGGATGGGCGCAGTTCTTC	CASSFGGGGWAQFF
TRBV27	many	TRBJ2-7	NA	TGTGCCAGCAGCCCCACAGGAGGGTGGAACGAGCAGTACTTC	CASSPTGGWNEQYF
TRBV11-3	many	TRBJ2-2	NA	TGTGCCAGCAGGCCTGGGGGCTTCAACACCGGGGAGCTGTTTTTT	CASRPGGFNTGELFF
TRBV18	many	TRBJ2-1	TRBD1	TGTGCCAGCTCACCCGGGACAGGGAATGAGCAGTTCTTC	CASSPGTGNEQFF
TRBV7-3	many	TRBJ2-1	TRBD2	TGTGCCAGCAGCCCGGGACTACAATACAATGAGCAGTTCTTC	CASSPGLQYNEQFF
TRBV29-1	many	TRBJ2-5	TRBD1	TGCAGCGTCATACGGACAGGGTTAGAGACCCAGTACTTC	CSVIRTGLETQYF
TRBV10-3	many	TRBJ2-7	NA	TGTGCCATCGATCCCCGGGACACCTCCTACGAGCAGTACTTC	CAIDPRDTSYEQYF
TRBV19	few	TRBJ2-7	TRBD2	TGTGCCAGTAGTATAGCTCTACTAGCGGGGGACTACGAGCAGTACTTC	CASSIALLAGDYEQYF
TRBV11-2	many	TRBJ2-1	NA	TGTGCCAGCAGCTTAAATTCTGATTGGTCCTTCCGTGAAATCTACAATGAGCAGTTCTTC	CASSLNSDWSFREIYNEQFF
TRBV24-1	many	TRBJ2-1	NA	TGTGCCACCAGTGATTTCGGTAGCCATGAGCAGTTCTTC	CATSDFGSHEQFF
TRBV4-2	many	TRBJ1-2	NA	TGTGCCAGCAGCCAGGATCAGTATGGCTACACCTTC	CASSQDQYGYTF
TRBV6-1	few	TRBJ1-5	TRBD1	TGTGCCAGCAGTGAAAGGGGGCCTAGCAATCAGCCCCAGCATTTT	CASSERGPSNQPQHF
TRBV30	many	TRBJ2-3	NA	TGTGCCTGGAGTGGGACAACCCCCCCAGATACGCAGTATTTT	CAWSGTTPPDTQYF
TRBV10-2	many	TRBJ2-7	TRBD2	TGCGCCAGCAGCTCTCCTAGGACTAGCGGGGACTACGAGCAGTACTTC	CASSSPRTSGDYEQYF
TRBV19	many	TRBJ2-2	TRBD1	TGTGCCAGTAAAGAACCGGGACAGCCGAACACCGGGGAGCTGTTTTTT	CASKEPGQPNTGELFF
TRBV6-1	many	TRBJ1-6	NA	TGTGCCAGCGGCAAGGTCAGCTATAATTCACCCCTCCACTTT	CASGKVSYNSPLHF
TRBV27	many	TRBJ1-5	NA	TGTGCCAGCAGTTTATCGGCAGCGGCGCCCCAGCATTTT	CASSLSAAAPQHF
TRBV5-1	many	TRBJ1-1	TRBD1	TGCGCCAGCAGCGCGCAGGGGGACACTGAAGCTTTCTTT	CASSAQGDTEAFF
TRBV20-1	many	TRBJ1-4	TRBD1	TGCAGTGCTAGCCAACTTAGGGGGCGCGATGAAAAACTGTTTTTT	CSASQLRGRDEKLFF
TRBV12-3/TRBV12-4	NA	TRBJ1-2	NA	TGTGCCAGCAGGCTAGGGGGGCTCGTCAATGGCTACACCTTC	CASRLGGLVNGYTF
TRBV12-3/TRBV12-4	many	TRBJ1-6	NA	TGTGCCAGCAGTACAGGGAATTCACCCCTCCACTTT	CASSTGNSPLHF
TRBV14	many	TRBJ2-3	NA	TGTGCCAGCAGCCAAGTTTGGGGGACCACCACAGATACGCAGTATTTT	CASSQVWGTTTDTQYF
TRBV20-1	many	TRBJ1-1	NA	TGCAGTGTGGGACGGACGAACACTGAAGCTTTCTTT	CSVGRTNTEAFF
TRBV20-1	many	TRBJ1-2	NA	TGCAGTGCTAGAGAGCAGGGGTTAGGCTATGGCTACACCTTC	CSAREQGLGYGYTF
TRBV5-4	many	TRBJ2-7	TRBD2	TGTGCCAGCAGCCCTTGGACTAGCGGGGCAAGAGTGGAGCAGTACTTC	CASSPWTSGARVEQYF
TRBV4-3	NA	TRBJ1-3	NA	TGCGCCAGCAGCCAAGATACCGGGTCTGGAAACACCATATATTTT	CASSQDTGSGNTIYF
TRBV7-2	many	TRBJ2-3	TRBD1	TGTGCCAGCTCCCCAGGGGGCCTATGGACAGATACGCAGTATTTT	CASSPGGLWTDTQYF
TRBV6-5	many	TRBJ2-5	TRBD2	TGTGCCAGCAGGAGCGGGGGCGGAGGAGAGACCCAGTACTTC	CASRSGGGGETQYF
TRBV29-1	many	TRBJ2-7	NA	TGCAGCGTTGGGCAGACGAGCTCCTACGAGCAGTACTTC	CSVGQTSSYEQYF
TRBV7-9	medium-sized	TRBJ2-5	TRBD2	TGTGCCAGCAGCTCGATGCGGCTAGCGGGGGAGTCTCCAGCGGAAGAGACCCAGTACTTC	CASSSMRLAGESPAEETQYF
TRBV12-3/TRBV12-4	many	TRBJ2-7	NA	TGTGCCAGCAGTTTAAGGTCAGGGCCCTCCTACGAGCAGTACTTC	CASSLRSGPSYEQYF
TRBV27	many	TRBJ2-1	NA	TGTGCCAGCAGTTCTGGTCGGGGCCTCGATGAGCAGTTCTTC	CASSSGRGLDEQFF
TRBV7-9	many	TRBJ1-1	TRBD1	TGTGCCAGCAGCATAGGACAGGGTGAAGCTTTCTTT	CASSIGQGEAFF
TRBV7-9	NA	TRBJ1-2	NA	TGTGCCAGCAGCTTAGTACAGAACTATGGCTACACCTTC	CASSLVQNYGYTF
TRBV6-5	many	TRBJ2-2	NA	TGTGCCAGCAGCCTTACGACCCCTTTCCTGAACACCGGGGAGCTGTTTTTT	CASSLTTPFLNTGELFF